This TCR beta chain was recorded in a study of blood T cell repertoires in COVID-19. Study-level background: Researchers got acute and convalescent COVID-19 samples from the United States, Italy and Spain.

The CDR3 contains 14 residues. In germline, CDR1 is MNHEY, CDR2 SVGAGI. Trimming took 2 bases from V and 7 from J; bases not matched to a gene: 7. A Seattle source enrolled patients during active infection and followed them longitudinally. Per the study methods: Using reference gene primer amplification, nucleated cell counts were estimated. TCRdb keeps only in-frame clones here, not all; method: immunoSEQ multiplex PCR. V, J and clone size are taken as reported in that table, and D and trimming were inferred from the DNA itself. The sample lists about 240,000 clones; around 90% were seen once. The chain joins TRBV6-5 to TRBJ2-7, with 8 bases lining up with TRBD1. The sequence came from a man aged 30-40 years with COVID-19, enrolled during active disease. Sequenced sample: peripheral blood. CDR3 in DNA: TGTGCCAGCAGTTACGTCCAGGGGGCTGGGGAGCAGTACTTC. Residues: CASSYVQGAGEQYF.